This entry features one T cell receptor beta chain sequence. MiXCR, applied by TCRdb to the RT-PCR reads, yields one record per CDR3 protein. Of about a million distinct CDR3 sequences in the sample, around 17% were seen once. The CDR3 loop spans 16 amino acids. With 10 bases clipped from V and 2 bases from J, the junction kept 11 bases outside the gene matches. The germline V gene has CDR1 MNHEY and CDR2 SMNVEV (reference sequence). The sample is drawn from a study of patients and donors after allogeneic stem cell transplantation. The chain uses TRBV27 and TRBJ2-7; 13 nucleotides agree with TRBD2. The TCR comes from a human donor who was either an allogeneic HSCT recipient or a stem cell or donor lymphocyte infusion donor (not recorded which). It is not recorded whose cells these are; they may come from a transplant donor. Sequencing was performed on blood, either unsorted or a sorted T cell fraction (not recorded which). CDR3 sequence (DNA): TGTGCCACCCCCCCCGGGACTAGCGGGACCACCTACGAGCAGTACTTC. It translates to CATPPGTSGTTYEQYF.